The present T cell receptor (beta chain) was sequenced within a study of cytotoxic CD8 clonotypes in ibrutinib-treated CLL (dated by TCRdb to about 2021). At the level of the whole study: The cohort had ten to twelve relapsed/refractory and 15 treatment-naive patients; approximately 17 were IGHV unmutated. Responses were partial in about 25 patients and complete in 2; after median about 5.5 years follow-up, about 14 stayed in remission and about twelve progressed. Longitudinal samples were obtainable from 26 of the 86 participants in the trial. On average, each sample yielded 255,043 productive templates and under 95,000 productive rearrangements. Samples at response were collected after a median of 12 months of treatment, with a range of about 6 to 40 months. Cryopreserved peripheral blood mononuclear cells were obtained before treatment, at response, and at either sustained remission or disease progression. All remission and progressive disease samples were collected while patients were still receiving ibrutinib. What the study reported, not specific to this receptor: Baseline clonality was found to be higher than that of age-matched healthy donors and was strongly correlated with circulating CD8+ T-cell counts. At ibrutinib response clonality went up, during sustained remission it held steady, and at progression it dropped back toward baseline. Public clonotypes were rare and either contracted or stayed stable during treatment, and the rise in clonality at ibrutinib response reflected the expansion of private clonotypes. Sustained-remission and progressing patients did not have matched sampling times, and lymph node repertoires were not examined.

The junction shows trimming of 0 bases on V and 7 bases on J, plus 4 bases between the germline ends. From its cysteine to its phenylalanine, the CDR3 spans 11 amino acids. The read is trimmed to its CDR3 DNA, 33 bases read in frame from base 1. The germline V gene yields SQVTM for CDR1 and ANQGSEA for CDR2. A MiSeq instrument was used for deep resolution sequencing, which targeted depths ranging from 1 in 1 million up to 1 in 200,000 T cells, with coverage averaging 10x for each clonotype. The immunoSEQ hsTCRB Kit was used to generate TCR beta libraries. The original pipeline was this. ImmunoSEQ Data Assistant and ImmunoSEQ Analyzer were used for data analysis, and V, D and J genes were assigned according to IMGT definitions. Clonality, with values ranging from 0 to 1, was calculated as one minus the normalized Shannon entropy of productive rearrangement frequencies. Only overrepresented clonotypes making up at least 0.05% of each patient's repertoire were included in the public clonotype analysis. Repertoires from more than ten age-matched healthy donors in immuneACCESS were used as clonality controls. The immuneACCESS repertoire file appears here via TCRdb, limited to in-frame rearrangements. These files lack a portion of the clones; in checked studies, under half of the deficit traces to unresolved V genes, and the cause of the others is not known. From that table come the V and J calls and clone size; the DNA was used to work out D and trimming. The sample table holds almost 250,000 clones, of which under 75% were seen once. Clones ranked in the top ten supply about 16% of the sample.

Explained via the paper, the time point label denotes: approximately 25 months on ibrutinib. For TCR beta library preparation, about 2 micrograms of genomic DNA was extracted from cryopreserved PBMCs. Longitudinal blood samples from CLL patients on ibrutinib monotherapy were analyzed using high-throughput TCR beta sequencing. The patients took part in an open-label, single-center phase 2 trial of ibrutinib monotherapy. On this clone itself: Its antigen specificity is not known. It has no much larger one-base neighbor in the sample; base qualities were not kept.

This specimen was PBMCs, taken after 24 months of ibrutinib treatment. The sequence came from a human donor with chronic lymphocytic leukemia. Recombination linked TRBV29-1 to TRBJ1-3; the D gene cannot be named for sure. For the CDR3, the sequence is CSVEDGNTIYF. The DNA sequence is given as TGCAGCGTTGAAGACGGGAACACCATATATTTT.